This record looks at one TCR beta chain sequence and its context. What it recognizes is unknown. This CDR3 region has 16 residues. This specimen belongs to a study of early T cells in non-severe SARS-CoV-2 infection. Study at large: Sequencing targeted bulk RNA from unsorted whole blood, leaving chains unpaired.

Overall study findings and caveats: Missing private and CD4 specificities, VDJdb matching favored anti-spike CD8 responses.

MiXCR was run by TCRdb on the 5' RACE reads, yielding one entry per CDR3 protein. The sample yields approximately 76,000 distinct CDR3 sequences, about 14% seen once. This sequence joins TRBV1 and TRBJ1-4; TRBD1, as called in the table, went unchecked against the DNA. TRBV1 is given as a pseudogene. The TCR was taken from an adult who was a healthcare worker with PCR-confirmed SARS-CoV-2 infection or an uninfected control (not recorded which). The sample consisted of whole blood. The DNA of the CDR3 is TGCACCAGCAGCCAAGAGGCTCGGGGGGCGAATGAAAAACTGTTTTTT. It yields the protein CTSSQEARGANEKLFF.